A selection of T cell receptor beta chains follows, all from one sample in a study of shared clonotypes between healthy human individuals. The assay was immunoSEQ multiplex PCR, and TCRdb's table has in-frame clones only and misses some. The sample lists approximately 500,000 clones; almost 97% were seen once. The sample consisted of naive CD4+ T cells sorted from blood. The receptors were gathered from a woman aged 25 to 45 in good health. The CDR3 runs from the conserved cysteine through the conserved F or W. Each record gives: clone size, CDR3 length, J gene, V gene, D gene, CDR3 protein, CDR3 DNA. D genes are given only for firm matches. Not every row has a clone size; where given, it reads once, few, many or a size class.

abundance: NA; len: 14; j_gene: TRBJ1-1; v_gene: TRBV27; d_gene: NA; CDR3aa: CASSSRPGNTEAFF; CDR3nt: TGTGCCAGCAGTTCCCGGCCAGGGAACACTGAAGCTTTCTTT
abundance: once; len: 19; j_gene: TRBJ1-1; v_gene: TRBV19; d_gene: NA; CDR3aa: CASSISLAPTRLMNTEAFF; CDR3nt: TGTGCCAGTAGTATTAGCCTAGCCCCTACAAGATTAATGAACACTGAAGCTTTCTTT
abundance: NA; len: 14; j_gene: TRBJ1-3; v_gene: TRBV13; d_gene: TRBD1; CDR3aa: CASSWDRGSNTIYF; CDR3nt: TGTGCCAGCAGCTGGGACAGGGGTTCCAACACCATATATTTT
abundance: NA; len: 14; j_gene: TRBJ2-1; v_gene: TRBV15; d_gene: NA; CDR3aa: CATSREQEYNEQFF; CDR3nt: TGTGCCACCAGCAGGGAGCAGGAGTACAATGAGCAGTTCTTC
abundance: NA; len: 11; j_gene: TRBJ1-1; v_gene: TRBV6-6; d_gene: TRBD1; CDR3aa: CASLDRGHAFF; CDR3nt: TGTGCCAGCCTGGACAGGGGGCATGCTTTCTTT
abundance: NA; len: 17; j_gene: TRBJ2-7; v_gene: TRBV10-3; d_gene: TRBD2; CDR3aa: CAISERSLADDFGEQYF; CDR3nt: TGTGCCATCAGTGAGCGGTCACTAGCGGATGACTTTGGGGAGCAGTACTTC
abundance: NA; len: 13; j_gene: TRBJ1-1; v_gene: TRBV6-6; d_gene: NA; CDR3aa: CASRHGGGTEAFF; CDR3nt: TGTGCCAGCAGACACGGGGGGGGGACTGAAGCTTTCTTT
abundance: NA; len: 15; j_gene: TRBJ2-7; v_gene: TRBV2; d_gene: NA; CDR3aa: CASSHGPSNSYEQYF; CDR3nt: TGTGCCAGCAGTCACGGGCCCTCCAATTCGTACGAGCAGTACTTC
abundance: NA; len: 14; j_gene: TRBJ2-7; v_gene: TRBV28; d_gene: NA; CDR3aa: CASSLGGPRNEQYF; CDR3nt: TGTGCCAGCAGTTTAGGGGGCCCCAGGAACGAGCAGTACTTC
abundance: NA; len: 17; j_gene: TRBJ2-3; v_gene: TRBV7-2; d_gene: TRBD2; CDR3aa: CASKGLLGLAGVDTQYF; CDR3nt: TGTGCCAGCAAGGGTCTGTTAGGACTAGCGGGAGTGGATACGCAGTATTTT
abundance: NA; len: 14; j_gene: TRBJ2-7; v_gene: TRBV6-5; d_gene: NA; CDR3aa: CASSYSRDFYEQYF; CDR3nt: TGTGCCAGCAGTTACTCCCGGGACTTTTACGAGCAGTACTTC
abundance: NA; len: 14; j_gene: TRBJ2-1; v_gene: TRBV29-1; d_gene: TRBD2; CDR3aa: CSANAGLASNEQFF; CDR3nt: TGCAGCGCCAACGCAGGACTAGCGTCCAATGAGCAGTTCTTC
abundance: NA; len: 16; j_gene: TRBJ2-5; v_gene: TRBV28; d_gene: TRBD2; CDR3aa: CASSLLASGKGETQYF; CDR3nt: TGTGCCAGCAGTTTATTGGCTAGCGGCAAAGGGGAGACCCAGTACTTC
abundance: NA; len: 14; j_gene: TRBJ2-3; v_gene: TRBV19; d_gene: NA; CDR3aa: CASSIEEPTDTQYF; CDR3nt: TGTGCCAGTAGTATCGAGGAACCCACAGATACGCAGTATTTT
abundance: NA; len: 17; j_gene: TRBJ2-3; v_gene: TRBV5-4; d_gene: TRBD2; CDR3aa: CASSPGTSGRVPDTQYF; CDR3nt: TGTGCCAGCAGCCCGGGTACTAGCGGGAGAGTCCCAGATACGCAGTATTTT
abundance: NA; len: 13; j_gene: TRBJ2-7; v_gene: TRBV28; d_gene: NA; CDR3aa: CASGTPGIYEQYF; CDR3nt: TGTGCCAGCGGGACTCCGGGAATCTACGAGCAGTACTTC
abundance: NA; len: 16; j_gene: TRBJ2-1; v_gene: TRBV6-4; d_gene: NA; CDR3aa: CASSEVSRKPYNEQFF; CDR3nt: TGTGCCAGCAGTGAGGTTTCCCGGAAACCCTACAATGAGCAGTTCTTC
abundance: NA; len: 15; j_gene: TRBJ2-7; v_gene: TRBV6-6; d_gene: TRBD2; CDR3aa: CASSLGLAGNYEQYF; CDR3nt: TGTGCCAGCAGTTTGGGACTAGCGGGCAACTACGAGCAGTACTTC
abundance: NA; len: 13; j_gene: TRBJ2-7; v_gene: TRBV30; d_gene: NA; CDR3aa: CAWSDGLAYEQYF; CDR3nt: TGTGCCTGGAGCGACGGACTCGCCTACGAGCAGTACTTC
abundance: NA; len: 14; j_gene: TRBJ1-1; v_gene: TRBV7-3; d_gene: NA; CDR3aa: CASSPDASTQGAFF; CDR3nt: TGTGCCAGCAGTCCCGACGCGAGTACCCAGGGCGCTTTCTTT
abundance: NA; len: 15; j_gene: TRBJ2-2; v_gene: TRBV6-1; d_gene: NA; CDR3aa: CASSVRTGTTGELFF; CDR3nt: TGTGCCAGCAGTGTACGGACCGGAACAACCGGGGAGCTGTTTTTT
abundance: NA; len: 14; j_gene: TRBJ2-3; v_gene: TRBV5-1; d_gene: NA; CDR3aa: CASSFGTVTDTQYF; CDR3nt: TGCGCCAGCAGCTTTGGGACTGTGACAGATACGCAGTATTTT
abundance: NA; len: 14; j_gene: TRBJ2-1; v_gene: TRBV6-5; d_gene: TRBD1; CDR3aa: CASSKDRGFNEQFF; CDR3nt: TGTGCCAGCAGTAAGGACAGGGGATTCAATGAGCAGTTCTTC
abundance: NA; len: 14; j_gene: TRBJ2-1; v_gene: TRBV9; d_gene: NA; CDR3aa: CASSGETPGGEQFF; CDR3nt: TGTGCCAGCAGCGGAGAGACCCCTGGGGGGGAGCAGTTCTTC
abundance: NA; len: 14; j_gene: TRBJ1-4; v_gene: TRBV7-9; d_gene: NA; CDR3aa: CASSLTATNEKLFF; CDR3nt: TGTGCCAGCAGCCTAACAGCAACTAATGAAAAACTGTTTTTT
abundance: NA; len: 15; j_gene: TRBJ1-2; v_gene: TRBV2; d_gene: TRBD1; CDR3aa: CASSWGQPSTYGYTF; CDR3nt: TGTGCCAGCAGCTGGGGACAGCCATCGACCTATGGCTACACCTTC
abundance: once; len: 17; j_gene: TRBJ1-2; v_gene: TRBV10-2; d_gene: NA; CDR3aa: CASSPTFITGLYYGYTF; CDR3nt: TGCGCCAGCAGTCCCACCTTTATTACGGGGCTGTACTATGGCTACACCTTC
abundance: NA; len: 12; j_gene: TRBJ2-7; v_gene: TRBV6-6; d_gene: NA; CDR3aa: CASSYPGSEQYF; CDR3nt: TGTGCCAGCAGTTACCCCGGGTCCGAGCAGTACTTC
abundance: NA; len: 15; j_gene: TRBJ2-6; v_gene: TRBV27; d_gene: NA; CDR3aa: CASSLLLSGANVLTF; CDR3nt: TGTGCCAGCAGTCTTCTCCTCTCTGGGGCCAACGTCCTGACTTTC
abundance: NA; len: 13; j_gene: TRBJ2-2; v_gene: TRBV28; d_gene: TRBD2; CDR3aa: CASSLAGVGELFF; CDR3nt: TGTGCCAGCAGTTTAGCGGGAGTCGGGGAGCTGTTTTTT
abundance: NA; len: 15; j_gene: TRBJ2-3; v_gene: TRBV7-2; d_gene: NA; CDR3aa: CASSLAGGYTDTQYF; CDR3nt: TGTGCCAGCAGCTTAGCGGGCGGATACACAGATACGCAGTATTTT
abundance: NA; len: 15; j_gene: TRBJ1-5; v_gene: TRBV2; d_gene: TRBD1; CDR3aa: CASSKDIGGDQPQHF; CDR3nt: TGTGCCAGCAGCAAGGATATAGGGGGCGATCAGCCCCAGCATTTT
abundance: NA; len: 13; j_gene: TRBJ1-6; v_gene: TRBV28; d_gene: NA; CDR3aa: CASRGQGKSPLHF; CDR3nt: TGTGCCAGCCGCGGGCAGGGGAAGTCACCCCTCCACTTT
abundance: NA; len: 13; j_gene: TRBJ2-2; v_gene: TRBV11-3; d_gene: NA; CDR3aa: CASSSEGTGELFF; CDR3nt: TGTGCCAGCAGCTCCGAGGGGACCGGGGAGCTGTTTTTT
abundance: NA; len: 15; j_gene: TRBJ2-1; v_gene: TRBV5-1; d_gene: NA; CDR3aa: CASSLASFDWKGQFF; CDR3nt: TGCGCCAGCAGCTTGGCCTCCTTCGACTGGAAAGGGCAGTTCTTC
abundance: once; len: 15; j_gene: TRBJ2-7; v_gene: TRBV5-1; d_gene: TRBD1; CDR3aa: CASSPRQGPYYEQYF; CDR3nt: TGCGCCAGCAGCCCCCGACAGGGACCCTACTACGAGCAGTACTTC
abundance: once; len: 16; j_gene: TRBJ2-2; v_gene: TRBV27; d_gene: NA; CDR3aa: CASSPRGIGLAGELFF; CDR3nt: TGTGCCAGCAGTCCCAGGGGCATAGGGTTGGCCGGGGAGCTGTTTTTT
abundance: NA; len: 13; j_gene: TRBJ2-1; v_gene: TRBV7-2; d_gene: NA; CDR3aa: CASSPYNAQEQFF; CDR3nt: TGTGCCAGCAGCCCATACAACGCACAGGAGCAGTTCTTC
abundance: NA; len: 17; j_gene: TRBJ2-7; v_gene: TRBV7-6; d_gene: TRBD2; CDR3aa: CASSLAAGTSGTYEQYF; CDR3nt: TGTGCCAGCAGCTTAGCGGCCGGGACTAGCGGGACCTACGAGCAGTACTTC
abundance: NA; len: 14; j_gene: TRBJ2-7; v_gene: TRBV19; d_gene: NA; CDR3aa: CASSIDLLTYEQYF; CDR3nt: TGTGCCAGTAGTATAGATCTGCTAACCTACGAGCAGTACTTC
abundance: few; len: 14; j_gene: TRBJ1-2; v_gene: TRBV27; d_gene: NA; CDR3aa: CASSHSATVYGYTF; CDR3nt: TGTGCCAGCAGCCATTCTGCGACGGTCTATGGCTACACCTTC
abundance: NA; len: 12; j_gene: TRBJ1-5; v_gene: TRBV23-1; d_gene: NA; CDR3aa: CALASSNQPQHF; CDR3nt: TGCGCCCTTGCCAGCAGCAATCAGCCCCAGCATTTT